The clone carrying this T cell receptor (beta chain) was counted ten times or more. Its target is not known. The sample comes from a study of CD8 T cells in ankylosing spondylitis. Study findings and constraints: Disease-linked clones were reportedly significantly enriched in matched ankylosing spondylitis synovial fluid. Prior literature has documented some motif variants in synovial fluid and blood from reactive arthritis.

This CDR3 is 14 amino acids long. Germline V gives CDR1 DFQATT, CDR2 SNEGSKA (reference sequence). Trimming cost V 3 bases and J 0 bases, with 11 bases left between them. Scientists made TCR beta libraries using quantitative 5'-RACE with molecular barcodes. From the 5' RACE reads, TCRdb called clonotypes with MiXCR, one entry per CDR3 protein. The sample shows about 100,000 distinct CDR3 sequences, 24% of them seen only once. J is TRBJ1-1 and V is TRBV20-1, with D perhaps TRBD1 (5 bases). This TCR was sampled from a male donor with ankylosing spondylitis. The sequencing sample was made of synovial fluid, either unsorted or a sorted T cell fraction (not recorded which). The CDR3 bases are TGCAGTGCTAGTCGCAGGGCGATGAACACTGAAGCTTTCTTT. This encodes CSASRRAMNTEAFF.